This T cell receptor (beta chain) was recovered during a study of T-cell memory formation after mild COVID-19. At the level of the study: TCR clusters were mostly confined to one donor each.

cDNA libraries for TCR alpha and TCR beta, carrying sample barcodes and UMIs, came from 5'RACE with constant-segment primers. Each CDR3 protein is one row after TCRdb ran MiXCR on the 5' RACE reads. Of 380,000 or so distinct CDR3 sequences listed, approximately 15% were seen once; the top ten hold about 20%. This clonotype was seen only a few times. The antigen is undetermined. The study, taken as a whole, reports: Mainly CM and EM harbored the contracting CD4+ clones; mainly EMRA harbored the CD8+ ones.

V lost 4 bases and J 10 bases, leaving 30 bases between the germline ends. Germline V CDR1 and CDR2: SGHRS, YFSETQ. CDR3 length: 19 amino acids. Source material: PBMCs or a T cell subset sorted from them (not recorded which). The sequence was obtained from a man in his late teens or twenties who had mild COVID-19 (a few samples of this study predate the infection). Cell type and time point are not known. The chain joins TRBV5-1 to TRBJ1-6, with TRBD1 as a possible D gene (5 bases). The CDR3 loop is CASSPTYDDRLYPRSPLHF. The CDR3 coding sequence is TGCGCCAGCAGCCCAACGTATGACGACAGACTATACCCAAGATCACCCCTCCACTTT.